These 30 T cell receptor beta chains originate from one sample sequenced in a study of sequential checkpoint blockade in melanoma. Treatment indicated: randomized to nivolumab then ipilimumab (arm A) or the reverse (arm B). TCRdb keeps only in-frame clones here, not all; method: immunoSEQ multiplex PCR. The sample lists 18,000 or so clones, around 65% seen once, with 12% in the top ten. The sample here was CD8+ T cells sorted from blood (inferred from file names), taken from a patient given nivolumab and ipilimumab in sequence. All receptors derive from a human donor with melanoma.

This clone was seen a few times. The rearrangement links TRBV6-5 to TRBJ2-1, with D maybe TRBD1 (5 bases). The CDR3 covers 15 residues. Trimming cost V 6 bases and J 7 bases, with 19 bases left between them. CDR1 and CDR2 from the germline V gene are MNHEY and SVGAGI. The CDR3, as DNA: TGTGCCAGCAGCCTCGGTACAGGCCTCGGGAATGAGCAGTTCTTC. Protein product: CASSLGTGLGNEQFF.

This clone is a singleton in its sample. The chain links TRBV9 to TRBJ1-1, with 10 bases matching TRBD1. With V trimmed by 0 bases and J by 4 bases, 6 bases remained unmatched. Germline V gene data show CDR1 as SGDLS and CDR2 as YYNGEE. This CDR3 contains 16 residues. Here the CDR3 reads CASSVAGTGDFTEAFF. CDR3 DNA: TGTGCCAGCAGCGTAGCAGGGACAGGGGATTTCACTGAAGCTTTCTTT.

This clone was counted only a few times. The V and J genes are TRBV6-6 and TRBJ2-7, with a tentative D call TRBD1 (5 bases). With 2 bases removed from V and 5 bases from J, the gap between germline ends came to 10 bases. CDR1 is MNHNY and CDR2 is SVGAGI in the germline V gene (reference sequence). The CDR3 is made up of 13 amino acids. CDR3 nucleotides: TGTGCCAGCAGTTACGGACAAGGAGACGAGCAGTACTTC. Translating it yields CASSYGQGDEQYF.

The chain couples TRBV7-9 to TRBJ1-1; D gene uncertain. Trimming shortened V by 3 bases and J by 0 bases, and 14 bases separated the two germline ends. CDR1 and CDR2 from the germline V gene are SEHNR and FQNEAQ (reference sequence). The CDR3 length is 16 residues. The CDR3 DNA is TGTGCCAGCAGCTTCGTCCAGTTAAGAATGAACACTGAAGCTTTCTTT. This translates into CASSFVQLRMNTEAFF.

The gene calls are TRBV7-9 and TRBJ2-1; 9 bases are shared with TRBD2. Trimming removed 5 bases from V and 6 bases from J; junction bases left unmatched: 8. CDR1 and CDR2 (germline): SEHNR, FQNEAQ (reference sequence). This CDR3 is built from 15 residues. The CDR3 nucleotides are TGTGCCAGCAGCAGTCGGGCTAGCGGGACCAATGAGCAGTTCTTC. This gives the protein CASSSRASGTNEQFF.

The CDR3 reads CASRPTTGPGNEQYF. The CDR3 DNA reads TGTGCCAGCAGACCAACTACAGGGCCAGGAAACGAGCAGTACTTC. The genes are TRBV7-2 and TRBJ2-7; D is perhaps TRBD1 (6 bases). From germline, CDR1 is SGHTA and CDR2 FQGNSA. Trimming removed 6 bases from V and 5 bases from J, with 20 bases in between. There are 15 residues in the CDR3.

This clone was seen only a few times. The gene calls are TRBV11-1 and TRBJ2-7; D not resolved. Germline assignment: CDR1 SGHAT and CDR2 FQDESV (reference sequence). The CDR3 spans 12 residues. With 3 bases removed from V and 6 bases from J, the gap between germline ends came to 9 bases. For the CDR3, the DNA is TGTGCCAGCAGCTTCTCCGGGTCCGAGCAGTACTTC. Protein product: CASSFSGSEQYF.

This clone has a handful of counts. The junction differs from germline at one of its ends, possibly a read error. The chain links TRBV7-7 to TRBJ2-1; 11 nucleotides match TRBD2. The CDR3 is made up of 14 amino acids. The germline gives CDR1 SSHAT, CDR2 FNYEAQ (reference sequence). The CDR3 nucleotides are TGTGCTAGCAGCTTAGCGGGAGGGGATAGTGAGCAGTTCTTC. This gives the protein CASSLAGGDSEQFF.

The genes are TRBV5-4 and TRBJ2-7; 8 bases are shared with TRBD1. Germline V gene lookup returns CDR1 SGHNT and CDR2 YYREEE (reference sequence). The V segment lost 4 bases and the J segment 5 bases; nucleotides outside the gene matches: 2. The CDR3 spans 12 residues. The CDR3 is CASSPDRDEQYF. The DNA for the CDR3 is TGTGCCAGCAGCCCGGACAGGGACGAGCAGTACTTC.

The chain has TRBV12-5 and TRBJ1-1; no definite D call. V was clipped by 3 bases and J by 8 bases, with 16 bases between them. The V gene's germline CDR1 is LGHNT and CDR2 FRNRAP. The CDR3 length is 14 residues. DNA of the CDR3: TGTGCTAGTGGTTTAACCACGGGAGGGCACGAAGCTTTCTTT. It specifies CASGLTTGGHEAFF. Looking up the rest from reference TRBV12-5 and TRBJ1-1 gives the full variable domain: DARVTQTPRHKVTEMGQEVTMRCQPILGHNTVFWYRQTMMQGLELLAYFRNRAPLDDSGMPKDRFSAEMPDATLATLKIQPSEPRDSAVYFCASGLTTGGHEAFFGQGTRLTVV.

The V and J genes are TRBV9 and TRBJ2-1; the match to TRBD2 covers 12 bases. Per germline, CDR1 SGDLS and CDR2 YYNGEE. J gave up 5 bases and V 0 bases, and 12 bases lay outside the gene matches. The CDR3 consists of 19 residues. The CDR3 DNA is TGTGCCAGCAGCGTAGAGGGGAGGGCTAGCGGGAGGGCCCACAATGAGCAGTTCTTC. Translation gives CASSVEGRASGRAHNEQFF.

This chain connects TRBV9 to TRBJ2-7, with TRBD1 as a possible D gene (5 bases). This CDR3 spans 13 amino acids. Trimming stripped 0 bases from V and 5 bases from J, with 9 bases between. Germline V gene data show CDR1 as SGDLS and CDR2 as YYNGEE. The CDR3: CASSVEGVDEQYF. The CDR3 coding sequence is TGTGCCAGCAGCGTAGAAGGGGTCGACGAGCAGTACTTC.

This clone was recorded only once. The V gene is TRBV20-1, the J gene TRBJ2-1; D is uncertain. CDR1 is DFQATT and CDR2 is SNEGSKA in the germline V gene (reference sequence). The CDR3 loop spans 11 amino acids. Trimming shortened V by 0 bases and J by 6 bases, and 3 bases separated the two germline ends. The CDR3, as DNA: TGCAGTGCTAGAGATCGCAATGAGCAGTTCTTC. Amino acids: CSARDRNEQFF.

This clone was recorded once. The CDR3 reads CASGEGQGAGETQYF. CDR3 bases: TGTGCCAGCGGAGAGGGACAGGGGGCAGGAGAGACCCAGTACTTC. The chain has TRBV9 and TRBJ2-5, with 12 bases lining up with TRBD1. The CDR3 length is 15 residues. Germline trimming cut 7 bases from V and 4 bases from J; bases unmatched to any gene: 8. CDR1 is SGDLS, CDR2 YYNGEE, per germline.

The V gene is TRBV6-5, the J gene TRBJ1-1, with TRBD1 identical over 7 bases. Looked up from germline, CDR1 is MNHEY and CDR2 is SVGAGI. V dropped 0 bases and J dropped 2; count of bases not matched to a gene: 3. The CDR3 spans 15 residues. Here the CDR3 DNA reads TGTGCCAGCAGTTACTCGACAGGGATTAACACTGAAGCTTTCTTT. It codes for CASSYSTGINTEAFF.

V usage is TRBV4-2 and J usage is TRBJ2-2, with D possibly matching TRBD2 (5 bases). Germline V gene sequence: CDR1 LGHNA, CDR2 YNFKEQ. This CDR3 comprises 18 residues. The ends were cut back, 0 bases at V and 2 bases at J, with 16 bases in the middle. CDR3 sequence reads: CASSQESGLALNTGELFF. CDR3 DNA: TGTGCCAGCAGCCAAGAATCCGGGCTAGCCCTCAACACCGGGGAGCTGTTTTTT.

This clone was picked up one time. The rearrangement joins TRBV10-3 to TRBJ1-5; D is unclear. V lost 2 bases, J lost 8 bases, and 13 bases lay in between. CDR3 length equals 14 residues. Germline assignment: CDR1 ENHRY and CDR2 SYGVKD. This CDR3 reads CAISELTGSEPQHF. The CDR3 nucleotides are TGTGCCATCAGTGAGCTTACGGGATCCGAGCCCCAGCATTTT.

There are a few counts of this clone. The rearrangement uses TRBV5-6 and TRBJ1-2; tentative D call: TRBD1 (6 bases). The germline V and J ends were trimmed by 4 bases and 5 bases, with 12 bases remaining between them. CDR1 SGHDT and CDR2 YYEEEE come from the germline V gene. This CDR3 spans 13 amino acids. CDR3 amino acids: CASSPPGHYGYTF. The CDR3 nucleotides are TGTGCCAGCAGCCCACCGGGACATTATGGCTACACCTTC.

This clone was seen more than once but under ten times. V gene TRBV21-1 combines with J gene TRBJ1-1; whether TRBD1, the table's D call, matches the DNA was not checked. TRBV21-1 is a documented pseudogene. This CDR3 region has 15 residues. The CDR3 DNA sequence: TGTGCCAGCAGCACCCCGGACAGGGAAGGCACTGAAGCTTTCTTT. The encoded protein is CASSTPDREGTEAFF.

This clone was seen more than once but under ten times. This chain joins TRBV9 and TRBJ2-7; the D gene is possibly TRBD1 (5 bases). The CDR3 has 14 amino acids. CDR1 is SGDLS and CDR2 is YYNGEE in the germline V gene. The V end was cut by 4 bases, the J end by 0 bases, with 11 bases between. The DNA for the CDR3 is TGTGCCAGCAGCCTCAGGACAAGCTCCTACGAGCAGTACTTC. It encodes CASSLRTSSYEQYF.

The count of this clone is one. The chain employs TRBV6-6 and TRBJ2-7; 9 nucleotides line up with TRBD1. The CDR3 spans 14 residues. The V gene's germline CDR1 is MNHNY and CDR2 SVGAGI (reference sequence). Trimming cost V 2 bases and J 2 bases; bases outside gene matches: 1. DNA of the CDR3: TGTGCCAGCAGTTACCGGGACAGGGCCTACGAGCAGTACTTC. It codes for CASSYRDRAYEQYF.

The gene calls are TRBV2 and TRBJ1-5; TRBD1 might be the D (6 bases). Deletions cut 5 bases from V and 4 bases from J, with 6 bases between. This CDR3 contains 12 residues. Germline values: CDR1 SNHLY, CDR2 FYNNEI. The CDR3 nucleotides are TGTGCCAGCAGTCAGGGGAATCAGCCCCAGCATTTT. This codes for CASSQGNQPQHF.

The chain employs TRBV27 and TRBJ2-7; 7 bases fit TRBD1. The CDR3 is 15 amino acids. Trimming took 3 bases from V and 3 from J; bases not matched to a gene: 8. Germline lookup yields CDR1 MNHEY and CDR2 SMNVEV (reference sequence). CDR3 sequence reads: CASSFGEGAVYEQYF. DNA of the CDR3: TGTGCCAGCAGTTTCGGAGAGGGGGCGGTCTACGAGCAGTACTTC.

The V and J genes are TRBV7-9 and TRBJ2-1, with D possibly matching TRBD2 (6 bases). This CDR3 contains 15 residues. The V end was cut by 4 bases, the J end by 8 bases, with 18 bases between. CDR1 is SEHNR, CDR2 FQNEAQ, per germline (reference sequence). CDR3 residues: CASSSPVGGADEQFF. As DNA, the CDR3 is TGTGCCAGCAGCTCCCCGGTGGGCGGGGCGGATGAGCAGTTCTTC.

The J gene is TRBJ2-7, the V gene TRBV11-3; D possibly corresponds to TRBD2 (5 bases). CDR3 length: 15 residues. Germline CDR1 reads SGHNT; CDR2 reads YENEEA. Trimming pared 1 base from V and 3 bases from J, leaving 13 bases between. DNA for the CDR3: TGTGCCAGCAGCTTAGCCCAGCGGTCCCTCTACGAGCAGTACTTC. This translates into CASSLAQRSLYEQYF.

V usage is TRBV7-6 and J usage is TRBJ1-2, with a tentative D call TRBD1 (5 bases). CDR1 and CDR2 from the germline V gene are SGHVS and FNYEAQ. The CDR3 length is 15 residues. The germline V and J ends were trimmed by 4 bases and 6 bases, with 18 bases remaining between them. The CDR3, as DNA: TGTGCCAGCAGCTCCCCTGCAGGGCTGCTAGATGGCTACACCTTC. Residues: CASSSPAGLLDGYTF.

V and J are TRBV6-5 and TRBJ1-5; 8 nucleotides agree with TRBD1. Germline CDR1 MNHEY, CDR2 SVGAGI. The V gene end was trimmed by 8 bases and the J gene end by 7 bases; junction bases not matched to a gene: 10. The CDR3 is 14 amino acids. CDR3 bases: TGTGCCAGCGGGGGGCAGGGGGCCGGGCAGCCCCAGCATTTT. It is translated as CASGGQGAGQPQHF.

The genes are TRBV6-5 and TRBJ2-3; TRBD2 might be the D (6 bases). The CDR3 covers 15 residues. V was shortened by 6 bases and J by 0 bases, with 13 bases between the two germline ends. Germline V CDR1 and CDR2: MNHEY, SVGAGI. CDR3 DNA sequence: TGTGCCAGCAGGGAGCGGGCGGTTAGCACAGATACGCAGTATTTT. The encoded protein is CASRERAVSTDTQYF.

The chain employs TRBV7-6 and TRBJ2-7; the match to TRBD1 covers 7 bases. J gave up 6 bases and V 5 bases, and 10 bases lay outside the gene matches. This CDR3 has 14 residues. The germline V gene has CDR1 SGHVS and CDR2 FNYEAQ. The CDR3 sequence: CASSTTGIHAEQYF. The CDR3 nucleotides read TGTGCCAGCAGCACGACAGGGATCCACGCCGAGCAGTACTTC. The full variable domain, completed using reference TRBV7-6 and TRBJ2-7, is GAGVSQSPRYKVTKRGQDVALRCDPISGHVSLYWYRQALGQGPEFLTYFNYEAQQDKSGLPNDRFSAERPEGSISTLTIQRTEQRDSAMYRCASSTTGIHAEQYFGPGTRLTVT.

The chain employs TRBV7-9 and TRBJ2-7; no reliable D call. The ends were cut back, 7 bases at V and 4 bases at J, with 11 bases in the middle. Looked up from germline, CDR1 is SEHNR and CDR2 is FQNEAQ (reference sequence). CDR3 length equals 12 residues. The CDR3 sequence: CASTTDGYEQYF. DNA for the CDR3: TGTGCCAGCACCACCGACGGGTACGAGCAGTACTTC.